A single sample gave rise to the 25 T cell receptor beta chains below, sequenced in a study of blood T cell repertoires in COVID-19. Clones were sequenced by immunoSEQ multiplex PCR, and TCRdb holds only the in-frame ones, with some missing. The sample holds about 380,000 clones, almost 90% seen once. The sequenced sample consisted of peripheral blood. The receptors come from a man younger than 30 with active or convalescent COVID-19.

This chain joins TRBV7-6 and TRBJ2-7; TRBD1 agrees at 7 bases. CDR1 and CDR2 (germline): SGHVS, FNYEAQ. The CDR3 consists of 19 residues. Trimming took 4 bases from V and 3 from J; bases not matched to a gene: 21. The CDR3 spells CASSSRVGTELPSFYEQYF. The CDR3 DNA sequence: TGTGCCAGCAGCTCAAGGGTCGGGACAGAACTACCTTCTTTCTACGAGCAGTACTTC.

This chain uses TRBV30 with TRBJ1-1; 7 bases are a match to TRBD1. From germline, CDR1 is GTSNPN and CDR2 SVGIG (reference sequence). The V gene end was trimmed by 2 bases and the J gene end by 6 bases; junction bases not matched to a gene: 18. The CDR3 is 17 residues long. CDR3 sequence (DNA): TGTGCCTGGAGTAAGAGGGGGCGAGGGTATGAAGGTTCTGAAGCTTTCTTT. Protein: CAWSKRGRGYEGSEAFF.

The chain recombines TRBV19 with TRBJ1-2; D might be TRBD1 (6 bases). Trimming stripped 8 bases from V and 4 bases from J, with 8 bases between. The CDR3 is 11 amino acids. Germline assignment: CDR1 LNHDA and CDR2 SQIVND (reference sequence). CDR3 region: CASGQTYGYTF. The CDR3 DNA is TGTGCCAGTGGACAGACCTATGGCTACACCTTC.

The CDR3 DNA reads as TGTGCCAGCAGTGTCAGGGGGTTGAACACTGAAGCTTTCTTT. Translated, it gives CASSVRGLNTEAFF. V usage is TRBV28 and J usage is TRBJ1-1; 7 nucleotides agree with TRBD1. The CDR3 extends over 14 amino acids. Germline-derived CDR1 and CDR2 are MDHEN and SYDVKM. Unmatched junction bases numbered 3, after V lost 5 bases and J lost 0 bases. Variable domain in full (rest from reference TRBV28 and TRBJ1-1): DVKVTQSSRYLVKRTGEKVFLECVQDMDHENMFWYRQDPGLGLRLIYFSYDVKMKEKGDIPEGYSVSREKKERFSLILESASTNQTSMYLCASSVRGLNTEAFFGQGTRLTVV.

The V and J genes are TRBV9 and TRBJ2-1; the match to TRBD1 covers 7 bases. Trimming took 3 bases from V and 6 from J; bases not matched to a gene: 9. The CDR3 contains 15 residues. The germline CDR1 and CDR2 sequences are SGDLS and YYNGEE. CDR3 sequence: CASSEGALTGNEQFF. CDR3 bases: TGTGCCAGCAGCGAGGGGGCTCTGACGGGCAATGAGCAGTTCTTC.

The V gene is TRBV9, the J gene TRBJ1-4; D is perhaps TRBD1 (6 bases). This CDR3 region has 15 residues. Trimming pared 4 bases from V and 0 bases from J, leaving 10 bases between. The germline CDR1 and CDR2 sequences are SGDLS and YYNGEE. The CDR3 DNA follows: TGTGCCAGCAGCCCGACAGGTGCAACTAATGAAAAACTGTTTTTT. It specifies CASSPTGATNEKLFF.

The chain combines TRBV5-6 with TRBJ2-2, with 14 bases fitting TRBD2. The V gene's germline CDR1 is SGHDT and CDR2 YYEEEE. With 4 bases clipped from V and 8 bases from J, the junction kept 7 bases outside the gene matches. The CDR3 has 16 residues. The CDR3 bases are TGTGCCAGCAGCCTCAGGGGACTAGCGGGGGCAGGGGAGCTGTTTTTT. Residues: CASSLRGLAGAGELFF. Full variable domain (rest looked up from reference TRBV5-6 and TRBJ2-2): DAGVTQSPTHLIKTRGQQVTLRCSPKSGHDTVSWYQQALGQGPQFIFQYYEEEERQRGNFPDRFSGHQFPNYSSELNVNALLLGDSALYLCASSLRGLAGAGELFFGEGSRLTVL.

This clone was seen more than once but under ten times. The rearrangement joins TRBV10-3 to TRBJ2-2; a possible D gene is TRBD1 (6 bases). Germline-derived CDR1 and CDR2 are ENHRY and SYGVKD. This CDR3 has 16 residues. Trimming left V 8 bases short and J 3 bases short, with 19 bases between. For the CDR3, the DNA is TGTGCCATCCACGGTAGGGCAGGGGTCGACACCGGGGAGCTGTTTTTT. Translated, it gives CAIHGRAGVDTGELFF.

V gene TRBV29-1 combines with J gene TRBJ2-7; TRBD1 matches 8 bases. Germline CDR1 reads SQVTM; CDR2 reads ANQGSEA. The CDR3 extends over 14 amino acids. V dropped 4 bases and J dropped 1; count of bases not matched to a gene: 6. The CDR3 DNA reads as TGCAGCGTTGGGGGACAGGATACTTCCTACGAGCAGTACTTC. This sequence encodes CSVGGQDTSYEQYF.

V and J are TRBV6-5 and TRBJ2-7; tentatively, D is TRBD1 (6 bases). The CDR3 sequence is 14 residues long. With 6 bases removed from V and 1 base from J, the gap between germline ends came to 13 bases. Germline lookup yields CDR1 MNHEY and CDR2 SVGAGI. The CDR3 sequence is CASRYTGQSYEQYF. The CDR3 bases are TGTGCCAGCAGATATACGGGACAATCCTACGAGCAGTACTTC.

The chain combines TRBV27 with TRBJ2-1; TRBD2 matches 8 bases. Trimming removed 4 bases from V and 4 bases from J; junction bases left unmatched: 12. The CDR3 runs 17 residues. The germline CDR1 and CDR2 sequences are MNHEY and SMNVEV (reference sequence). The CDR3 DNA reads as TGTGCCAGCAGTTACCCGGCCGCGGGGGGACTATACAATGAGCAGTTCTTC. Encoded protein: CASSYPAAGGLYNEQFF.

The V gene is TRBV19, the J gene TRBJ2-5; D might be TRBD1 (5 bases). Germline values: CDR1 LNHDA, CDR2 SQIVND (reference sequence). The CDR3 is made up of 14 amino acids. Between the trimmed V and J ends, which lost 7 bases and 5 bases, there was a span of 17 bases. The CDR3 DNA follows: TGTGCCAGTAATGTTCAGGGCCTGGGGGAGACCCAGTACTTC. This gives the protein CASNVQGLGETQYF.

The chain carries TRBV24-1 and TRBJ2-5; 9 bases match TRBD2. After removal of 1 base from V and 1 base from J, the junction contained 3 bases not matched to a gene. Germline assignment: CDR1 KGHDR and CDR2 SFDVKD. This CDR3 has 16 residues. The CDR3: CATSDLISGGQETQYF. The CDR3 region has the DNA TGTGCCACCAGTGATTTAATTAGCGGGGGCCAAGAGACCCAGTACTTC.

The chain has TRBV19 and TRBJ1-2; the D gene is possibly TRBD1 (5 bases). Trimming left V 3 bases short and J 7 bases short, with 12 bases between. CDR3 size: 13 residues. In germline, CDR1 is LNHDA, CDR2 SQIVND (reference sequence). The CDR3 DNA sequence: TGTGCCAGTAGTATCTGGGGGGAAAGTGGCTACACCTTC. Its protein is CASSIWGESGYTF.

The chain carries TRBV9 and TRBJ2-1; TRBD2 is a possible D gene (5 bases). The CDR3 covers 14 residues. Germline-derived CDR1 and CDR2 are SGDLS and YYNGEE. The V and J ends lost 0 bases and 7 bases respectively, with 11 bases between them. The CDR3 DNA is TGTGCCAGCAGCGTAGTGCAGCCGGGGAATGAGCAGTTCTTC. This encodes CASSVVQPGNEQFF.

The chain has TRBV7-3 and TRBJ2-2, with 9 bases lining up with TRBD2. The germline CDR1 and CDR2 sequences are SGHTA and FQGTGA. The CDR3 has 14 residues. The V segment lost 4 bases and the J segment 9 bases; nucleotides outside the gene matches: 6. CDR3 region: CASSSASGMRELFF. CDR3 DNA sequence: TGTGCCAGCAGCTCGGCTAGCGGGATGAGGGAGCTGTTTTTT.

The V and J genes are TRBV9 and TRBJ2-2, with 8 bases that match TRBD2. The V and J ends lost 0 bases and 4 bases, in that order; junction bases with no gene match: 5. The CDR3 runs to 16 residues. CDR1 is SGDLS, CDR2 YYNGEE, per germline. CDR3 DNA: TGTGCCAGCAGCGTAGGCGGGGGGCGCGTCACCGGGGAGCTGTTTTTT. Its protein is CASSVGGGRVTGELFF.

The gene calls are TRBV5-1 and TRBJ2-7, with 12 bases that match TRBD2. Germline CDR1 reads SGHRS; CDR2 reads YFSETQ. V was clipped by 2 bases and J by 4 bases; unmatched bases: 4. The CDR3 loop spans 15 amino acids. The CDR3 DNA reads as TGCGCCAGCAGCTTACTAGCGGGAGGAAGGTACGAGCAGTACTTC. Translated, it gives CASSLLAGGRYEQYF.

The chain carries TRBV4-1 and TRBJ1-4, with D tentatively TRBD1 (6 bases). Between the trimmed V and J ends, which lost 3 bases and 3 bases, there was a span of 14 bases. The germline V gene has CDR1 MGHRA and CDR2 YSYEKL. The CDR3 has 16 residues. The DNA of the CDR3 is TGCGCCAGCAGCCAGCAACCCACAGGGTCTAATGAAAAACTGTTTTTT. Protein: CASSQQPTGSNEKLFF.

The V call is TRBV7-8, the J call TRBJ2-1, with 10 positions matching TRBD1. This CDR3 has 15 residues. V gave up 5 bases and J gave up 14 bases; unmatched junction bases: 15. Germline V gene lookup returns CDR1 SGHVS and CDR2 FQNEAQ. This CDR3 reads CASSRRGQGPKIEFF. CDR3 nucleotide sequence: TGTGCCAGCAGCCGCAGGGGACAGGGGCCTAAGATCGAGTTCTTC.

The J gene is TRBJ2-1, the V gene TRBV7-3, with D maybe TRBD2 (6 bases). Germline CDR1 and CDR2: SGHTA and FQGTGA. This CDR3 is built from 14 residues. Trimming cost V 5 bases and J 7 bases, with 15 bases left between them. CDR3 nucleotide sequence: TGTGCCAGCAGCCCGGGTGGGGGGAGGAATGAGCAGTTCTTC. Protein product: CASSPGGGRNEQFF.

The chain is built from TRBV28 and TRBJ1-5; no reliable D call. Germline lookup yields CDR1 MDHEN and CDR2 SYDVKM. The CDR3 runs 13 residues. V was shortened by 10 bases and J by 5 bases, with 15 bases between the two germline ends. The CDR3 nucleotides are TGTGCCACCCAGCCGGGATTCCATCAGCCCCAGCATTTT. Its protein is CATQPGFHQPQHF.

The chain has TRBV7-3 and TRBJ2-7; tentative D call: TRBD1 (6 bases). This CDR3 contains 14 residues. Trimming left V 5 bases short and J 3 bases short, with 14 bases between. Germline V gene sequence: CDR1 SGHTA, CDR2 FQGTGA. The CDR3 coding sequence is TGTGCCAGCAGCACAGGTGGGGGCCTCTACGAGCAGTACTTC. This encodes CASSTGGGLYEQYF. Variable domain in full (rest from reference TRBV7-3 and TRBJ2-7): GAGVSQTPSNKVTEKGKYVELRCDPISGHTALYWYRQSLGQGPEFLIYFQGTGAADDSGLPNDRFFAVRPEGSVSTLKIQRTERGDSAVYLCASSTGGGLYEQYFGPGTRLTVT.

CDR3 sequence: CASSLAGGVFYGYTF. The CDR3 region has the DNA TGTGCCAGCAGTTTAGCAGGGGGAGTCTTCTATGGCTACACCTTC. The rearrangement joins TRBV28 to TRBJ1-2; 7 nucleotides agree with TRBD1. Germline-derived CDR1 and CDR2 are MDHEN and SYDVKM. The V segment lost 2 bases and the J segment 4 bases; nucleotides outside the gene matches: 7. The CDR3 has 15 residues.

This chain links TRBV7-3 with TRBJ1-3, with 9 bases fitting TRBD1. CDR1 is SGHTA and CDR2 is FQGTGA in the germline V gene. The CDR3 extends over 15 amino acids. Trimming at V came to 4 bases and at J to 3 bases, leaving 4 bases not matched to a gene. CDR3 amino acids: CASSYTGGFGNTIYF. DNA for the CDR3: TGTGCCAGCAGCTATACAGGGGGCTTTGGAAACACCATATATTTT.